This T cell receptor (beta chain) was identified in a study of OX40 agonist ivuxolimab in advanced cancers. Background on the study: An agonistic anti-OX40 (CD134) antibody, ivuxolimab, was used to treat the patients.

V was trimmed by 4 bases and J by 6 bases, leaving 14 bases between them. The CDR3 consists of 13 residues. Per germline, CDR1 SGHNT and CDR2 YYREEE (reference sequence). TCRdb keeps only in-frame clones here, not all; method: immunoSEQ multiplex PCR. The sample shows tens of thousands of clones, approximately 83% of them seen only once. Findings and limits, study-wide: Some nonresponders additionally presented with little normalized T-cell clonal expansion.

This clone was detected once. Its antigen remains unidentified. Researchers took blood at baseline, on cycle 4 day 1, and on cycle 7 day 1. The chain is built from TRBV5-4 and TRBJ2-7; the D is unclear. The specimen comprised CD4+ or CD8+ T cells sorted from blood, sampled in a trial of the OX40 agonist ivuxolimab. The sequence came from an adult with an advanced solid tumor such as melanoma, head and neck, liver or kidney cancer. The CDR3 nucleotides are TGTGCCAGCAGCGGAGACCTAGTGGGCGAGCAGTACTTC. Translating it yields CASSGDLVGEQYF.